The 12 T cell receptor beta chains presented below share a single source sample, sequenced in a study of Ad26.COV2.S vaccination and SARS-CoV-2 variants. The protocol was immunoSEQ multiplex PCR, while the TCRdb copy is restricted to in-frame clones and leaves out a portion. The data hold around 370,000 clones, with 92% observed a single time. Sample: peripheral blood, taken after recovery from COVID-19. All receptors come from a human donor who had recovered from COVID-19.

This clone is a singleton in its sample. The chain joins TRBV19 to TRBJ2-7; TRBD2 matches at 7 bases. Trimming at V came to 5 bases and at J to 3 bases, leaving 7 bases not matched to a gene. This CDR3 has 14 residues. From germline, CDR1 is LNHDA and CDR2 SQIVND (reference sequence). The CDR3 DNA sequence: TGTGCCAGTAGTGCGGGACTACATAACTACGAGCAGTACTTC. It translates to CASSAGLHNYEQYF.

The gene calls are TRBV9 and TRBJ1-1; D might be TRBD1 (5 bases). The CDR3 contains 16 residues. The V gene lost 0 bases and the J gene lost 2 bases, with 14 bases spanning the gap. CDR1 is SGDLS, CDR2 YYNGEE, per germline. CDR3 DNA: TGTGCCAGCAGCGTAGGTGCGGGGCTTATAAACACTGAAGCTTTCTTT. Residues: CASSVGAGLINTEAFF.

This chain joins TRBV12-3 or TRBV12-4 and TRBJ2-7, with 11 bases that match TRBD1. V trimming: 8 bases; J trimming: 6 bases; junction bases outside the gene matches: 3. The CDR3 consists of 12 residues. The CDR3 coding sequence is TGTGCCAGCGGACAGGGGGCGTTCGAGCAGTACTTC. Protein: CASGQGAFEQYF.

The chain couples TRBV27 to TRBJ1-2; the D gene is possibly TRBD1 (5 bases). The CDR3 extends over 14 amino acids. V was shortened by 5 bases and J by 2 bases, with 12 bases between the two germline ends. Germline V gene data show CDR1 as MNHEY and CDR2 as SMNVEV (reference sequence). CDR3 residues: CASSPPGPNYGYTF. The DNA of the CDR3 is TGTGCCAGCAGTCCGCCGGGGCCCAACTATGGCTACACCTTC.

V and J are TRBV3-1 (or the pseudogene TRBV3-2) and TRBJ1-4; no clear D. V lost 2 bases and J 13 bases, leaving 11 bases between the germline ends. This CDR3 spans 12 amino acids. Germline lookup yields CDR1 LGHDT and CDR2 YNNKEL (reference sequence). CDR3 bases: TGTGCCAGCAGCCAATCGCTCCACGGACTGTTTTTT. Amino acids: CASSQSLHGLFF.

The chain couples TRBV19 to TRBJ1-5; tentatively, D is TRBD1 (6 bases). This CDR3 spans 12 amino acids. V lost 6 bases and J 5 bases, leaving 8 bases between the germline ends. Germline lookup yields CDR1 LNHDA and CDR2 SQIVND (reference sequence). The CDR3 DNA reads TGTGCCAGTAGATCAGGGGATCAGCCCCAGCATTTT. Translating gives CASRSGDQPQHF.

The V call is TRBV3-1 (or the pseudogene TRBV3-2), the J call TRBJ1-3; D may be TRBD1 (5 bases). Germline CDR1 and CDR2: LGHDT and YNNKEL (reference sequence). The CDR3 has 14 residues. The ends were cut back, 3 bases at V and 0 bases at J, with 6 bases in the middle. The CDR3 region is CASSQGTSGNTIYF. The CDR3 DNA reads TGTGCCAGCAGCCAGGGGACCTCTGGAAACACCATATATTTT.

This rearrangement joins TRBV10-2 to TRBJ2-7, with D perhaps TRBD1 (5 bases). V was cut by 8 bases and J by 0 bases, with 17 bases left in between. The CDR3 has 15 amino acids. The germline gives CDR1 WSHSY, CDR2 SAAADI. The CDR3 protein is CASRGADHPSYEQYF. The CDR3 region has the DNA TGCGCCAGCCGTGGGGCAGACCATCCCTCCTACGAGCAGTACTTC.

The CDR3 spells CASRGGQGNTEAFF. The DNA for the CDR3 is TGCGCCAGCAGGGGGGGACAGGGGAACACTGAAGCTTTCTTT. V and J are TRBV5-1 and TRBJ1-1; 9 nucleotides align to TRBD1. CDR3 length: 14 residues. Germline loops: CDR1 SGHRS, CDR2 YFSETQ. With V trimmed by 5 bases and J by 1 base, 3 bases remained unmatched.

V and J are TRBV6-5 and TRBJ2-7; 8 bases are shared with TRBD1. V shed 2 bases and J 5 bases; nucleotides not matched to a gene: 11. The germline CDR1 and CDR2 sequences are MNHEY and SVGAGI. The CDR3 sequence is 16 residues long. The CDR3 protein is CASSYRSTGVTHEQYF. The CDR3 bases are TGTGCCAGCAGTTACCGCTCGACAGGGGTTACCCACGAGCAGTACTTC.

The chain recombines TRBV6-5 with TRBJ2-2; D is uncertain. From germline, CDR1 is MNHEY and CDR2 SVGAGI. The CDR3 has 15 residues. The germline V and J ends were trimmed by 7 bases and 1 base, with 13 bases remaining between them. The CDR3 is CASKGLRRNTGELFF. The CDR3 nucleotides are TGTGCCAGCAAAGGTTTACGGCGGAACACCGGGGAGCTGTTTTTT.

The chain links TRBV11-2 to TRBJ2-7; D might be TRBD2 (7 bases). CDR3 length equals 16 residues. Deletions cut 5 bases from V and 3 bases from J, with 20 bases between. Looked up from germline, CDR1 is SGHAT and CDR2 is FQNNGV. CDR3 in DNA: TGTGCCAGCAGCACCGTCCGGGGGGCGATATACTACGAGCAGTACTTC. It specifies CASSTVRGAIYYEQYF.